Only one count was recorded for the clone carrying this TCR beta chain. There are 15 residues in the CDR3. V was clipped by 7 bases and J by 3 bases; unmatched bases: 14. The germline gives CDR1 SQVTM, CDR2 ANQGSEA. The sample originates from a study of T cells in Graves' hyperthyroidism and ophthalmopathy. Researchers amplified the TCR beta CDR3 regions from RNA transcripts. The TCR CDR3 first-round RT-PCR relied on the HTBI primer set. TCRdb ran MiXCR on the multiplex PCR reads and lists one entry per CDR3 protein. The data show 300,000 to 400,000 distinct CDR3 sequences, 15% to 20% seen once. This sequence was found in a woman in her forties or fifties with Graves' hyperthyroidism. The chain recombines TRBV29-1 with TRBJ2-7; 8 bases align to TRBD1. Specimen: blood. The CDR3 is CSDLHSDRAGYEQYF. The CDR3 coding sequence is TGCAGCGACCTTCACTCGGACAGGGCAGGCTACGAGCAGTACTTC.